What follows are 14 T cell receptor beta chains derived from one specimen sequenced in a study of blood T cells in healthy people across ages. Using a J-beta primer mix together with a sample-barcoded 5' primer, a second PCR was run for about 6 to 11 cycles. TCRdb reprocessed the 5' RACE reads with MiXCR, giving one entry per CDR3 protein. This table has over a million distinct CDR3 sequences, approximately 59% appearing once. The specimen sequenced was blood. Receptors were obtained from a man younger than 30 in good health.

V usage is TRBV9 and J usage is TRBJ2-2; no firm D call. The CDR3 loop spans 13 amino acids. V lost 2 bases, J lost 4 bases, and 6 bases lay in between. Looked up from germline, CDR1 is SGDLS and CDR2 is YYNGEE. CDR3 bases: TGTGCCAGCAGCGTCTCGACCACCGGGGAGCTGTTTTTT. Its translation is CASSVSTTGELFF.

J is TRBJ2-3 and V is TRBV27; 12 bases map to TRBD2. Germline CDR1 is MNHEY and CDR2 is SMNVEV (reference sequence). CDR3 length equals 18 residues. V was pared by 5 bases and J by 10 bases, with 19 bases of the junction left unmatched. CDR3 sequence: CASSRQTSGGYFPLAQYF. In nucleotides, the CDR3 is TGTGCCAGCAGTCGTCAGACTAGCGGGGGATACTTCCCGCTTGCGCAGTATTTT.

This clonotype was counted between two and nine times. V usage is TRBV29-1 and J usage is TRBJ2-4, with D possibly being TRBD2 (6 bases). Germline V CDR1 and CDR2: SQVTM, ANQGSEA. Trimming cost V 1 base and J 8 bases, with 9 bases left between them. This CDR3 is built from 12 residues. CDR3 DNA sequence: TGCAGCGTTGAAGCCGGCGGGGACATTCAGTACTTC. Amino acids: CSVEAGGDIQYF.

This clonotype has a handful of counts. The V and J genes are TRBV4-2 and TRBJ1-6; the match to TRBD1 covers 7 bases. Germline V gene lookup returns CDR1 LGHNA and CDR2 YNFKEQ. The CDR3 has 17 amino acids. V was clipped by 0 bases and J by 10 bases; unmatched bases: 12. CDR3 sequence (DNA): TGTGCCAGCAGCCAAGAGGGGACAGAAGCTTTATCATCACCCCTCCACTTT. It yields the protein CASSQEGTEALSSPLHF.

The chain employs TRBV12-3 or TRBV12-4 and TRBJ1-5, with a tentative D call TRBD1 (5 bases). This CDR3 spans 12 amino acids. V was clipped by 1 base and J by 10 bases, with 8 bases between them. The CDR3 DNA reads as TGTGCCAGCAGTTTAGAGGGGAGACCCCAGCATTTT. Protein sequence: CASSLEGRPQHF.

This clonotype has a handful of counts. J is TRBJ2-1 and V is TRBV6-5; D tentatively reads TRBD1 or TRBD2 (5 bases each). The length of the CDR3 is 15 residues. From germline, CDR1 is MNHEY and CDR2 SVGAGI. Trimming removed 7 bases at V and 6 bases at J, with 19 bases between. The CDR3 protein is CASTLSRGAGNEQFF. The CDR3 region has the DNA TGTGCCAGCACTCTTTCAAGAGGGGCTGGCAATGAGCAGTTCTTC.

The chain is built from TRBV29-1 and TRBJ2-7, with a tentative D call TRBD1 (6 bases). Looked up from germline, CDR1 is SQVTM and CDR2 is ANQGSEA. V gave up 1 base and J gave up 6 bases, with 19 bases separating them. CDR3 length: 15 residues. CDR3 protein: CSVEVKGQGNGEQYF. CDR3 bases: TGCAGCGTTGAAGTGAAGGGGCAGGGGAACGGCGAGCAGTACTTC.

The chain combines TRBV20-1 with TRBJ2-4, with D unclear. The CDR3 has 13 residues. In germline, CDR1 is DFQATT, CDR2 SNEGSKA (reference sequence). V lost 3 bases, J lost 6 bases, and 12 bases lay in between. CDR3 in DNA: TGCAGTGCTAGTAAGGGAAGGGTAAACATTCAGTACTTC. This codes for CSASKGRVNIQYF.

This chain links TRBV7-2 with TRBJ2-3; 7 bases agree with TRBD1. CDR3 length: 14 amino acids. CDR1 SGHTA and CDR2 FQGNSA come from the germline V gene. The V and J ends lost 6 bases and 0 bases, in that order; junction bases with no gene match: 3. The CDR3: CASRPGQSTDTQYF. In nucleotides, the CDR3 is TGTGCCAGCAGACCGGGACAGAGCACAGATACGCAGTATTTT.

This clonotype was counted between two and nine times. The V gene is TRBV12-3 or TRBV12-4, the J gene TRBJ2-6; TRBD1 or TRBD2 may be the D gene (5 bases each). The length of the CDR3 is 16 residues. The ends were cut back, 5 bases at V and 0 bases at J, with 11 bases in the middle. CDR3 DNA sequence: TGTGCCAGCAGTATGGGACGTAGCTCTGGGGCCAACGTCCTGACTTTC. Protein: CASSMGRSSGANVLTF.

The chain recombines TRBV27 with TRBJ1-2; 7 bases match TRBD1. V was clipped by 5 bases and J by 3 bases; unmatched bases: 6. CDR3 length: 14 amino acids. Germline CDR1 MNHEY, CDR2 SMNVEV (reference sequence). The CDR3 reads CASSPQTGHYGYTF. CDR3 DNA sequence: TGTGCCAGCAGTCCTCAGACAGGGCACTATGGCTACACCTTC.

Worth noting for this clonotype: An end of the junction does not agree with germline; a read error may underlie this. The CDR3 here is CVSSLALGTGTQETQYF. The CDR3 DNA reads TGTGTCAGCAGTTTAGCCCTGGGGACAGGGACACAAGAGACCCAGTACTTC. The gene calls are TRBV28 and TRBJ2-5, with 9 bases lining up with TRBD1. This CDR3 contains 17 residues. Germline values: CDR1 MDHEN, CDR2 SYDVKM.

This clonotype appeared once. The rearrangement links TRBV14 to TRBJ1-2; 8 bases are a match to TRBD1. Germline V gives CDR1 SGHDN, CDR2 FVKESK. This CDR3 comprises 17 residues. Losses at the gene ends were 0 bases for V and 6 bases for J; bases not matched to a gene: 12. CDR3 DNA: TGTGCCAGCAGCCAAGATTTACGTCAGGGGGCCCTCGATGGCTACACCTTC. This encodes CASSQDLRQGALDGYTF.

V is TRBV5-1 and J is TRBJ2-7, with 11 bases matching TRBD1. V lost 2 bases, J lost 5 bases, and 6 bases stayed unmatched. CDR3 length equals 15 residues. The germline V gene has CDR1 SGHRS and CDR2 YFSETQ. CDR3 in amino acids: CASSFLGQGDHEQYF. DNA of the CDR3: TGCGCCAGCAGCTTTTTGGGACAGGGGGACCACGAGCAGTACTTC.